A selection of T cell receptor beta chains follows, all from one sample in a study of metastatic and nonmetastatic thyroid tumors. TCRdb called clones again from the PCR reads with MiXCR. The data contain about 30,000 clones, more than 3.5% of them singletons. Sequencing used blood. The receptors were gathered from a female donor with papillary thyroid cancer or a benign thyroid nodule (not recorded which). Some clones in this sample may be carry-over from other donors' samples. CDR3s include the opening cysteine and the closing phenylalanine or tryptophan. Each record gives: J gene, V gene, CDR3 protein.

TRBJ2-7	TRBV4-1	CASSLRTSAYEQYF
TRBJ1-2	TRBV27	CASSLWSGGVGGYTF
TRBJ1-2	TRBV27	CASSLNGILGYTF
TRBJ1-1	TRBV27	CASSLLQGGKSEAFF
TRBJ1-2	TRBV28	CASSRRLGGYTF
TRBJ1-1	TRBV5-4	CASSLGGRVTEAFF
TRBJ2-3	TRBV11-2	CASSLAFHGPDTQYF
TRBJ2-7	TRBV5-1	CASSLRGQGAPYEQYF
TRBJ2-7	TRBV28	CASRTNGLPHEQYF
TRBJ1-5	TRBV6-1	CASRSGGTDQPQHF
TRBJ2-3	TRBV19	CASSISLAGSTDTQYF
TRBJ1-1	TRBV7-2	CASSWRGMNTEAFF
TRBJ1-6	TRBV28	CASITRGVGNSPLHF
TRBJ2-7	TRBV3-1	CASSYSSYEQYF
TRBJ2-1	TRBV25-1	CASSPQPNQLFF
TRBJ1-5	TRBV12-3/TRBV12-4	CASSFRDQPQHF
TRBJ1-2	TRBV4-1	CASSQDQAAEYYGYTF
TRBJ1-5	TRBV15	CATSSGDLTGQPQHF
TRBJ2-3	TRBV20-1	CSALRQGFDTQYF
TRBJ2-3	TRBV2	CASSGLAISTDTQYF
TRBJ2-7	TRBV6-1	CASSLSAGTKAGEQYF
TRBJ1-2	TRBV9	CASIVALGSNYGYTF
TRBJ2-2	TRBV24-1	CATSDFHTGSTGELFF
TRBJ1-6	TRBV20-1	CSASGTGGQINSPLHF
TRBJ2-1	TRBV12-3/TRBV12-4	CASSLRLADYNEQFF
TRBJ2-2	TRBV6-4	CASSDGTSTGELFF
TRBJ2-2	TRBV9	CASSVSGTGAGELFF
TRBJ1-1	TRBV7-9	CASSLEMNTEAFF
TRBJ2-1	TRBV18	CASSPSPGVQSYNEQFF
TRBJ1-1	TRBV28	CASTPTRATSTEAFF
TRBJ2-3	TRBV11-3	CASSLRRDTDTQYF
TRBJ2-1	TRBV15	CATSRGPLSGDRYNEQFF
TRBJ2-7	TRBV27	CASGTGNYEQYF
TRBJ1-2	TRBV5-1	CASSHGPGPYGYTF
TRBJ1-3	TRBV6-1	CASSVVAGGGNTIYF
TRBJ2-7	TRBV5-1	CASSLVLSGTYEQYF
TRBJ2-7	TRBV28	CASSTSDRGLYEQYF
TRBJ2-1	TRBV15	CATSRSSGSYNEQFF
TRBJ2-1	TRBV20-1	CSVSYPGGVGNEQFF
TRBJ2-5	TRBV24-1	CATSVSGLSGCLETQYF
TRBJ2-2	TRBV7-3	CASSLHSMGTGELFF
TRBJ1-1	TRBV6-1	CASSDKENTEAFF
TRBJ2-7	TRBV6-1	CASSKTQNSYEQYF
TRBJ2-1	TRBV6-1	CAISEQGVVYNEQFF
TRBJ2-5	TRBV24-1	CATSDPAGGGRRETQYF
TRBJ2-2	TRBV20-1	CSASRAGVNTGELFF
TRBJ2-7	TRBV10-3	CAISESTGNPYEQYF
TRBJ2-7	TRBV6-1	CASSEASGSYF
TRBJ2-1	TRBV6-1	CASNEDVYSASYYNEQFF
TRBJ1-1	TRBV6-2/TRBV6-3	CASSYSGWGEAFF
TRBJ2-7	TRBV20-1	CSARDLAGAKDQYF
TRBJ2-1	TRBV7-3	CASSLSAGGVNEQFF
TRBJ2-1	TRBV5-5	CASSLWGSLMNEQFF
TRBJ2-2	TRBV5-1	CASSYCGSGELFF